This T cell receptor beta chain was identified during a study of T cells after yellow fever vaccination. The study's findings and limits: Post-booster repertoires again held most primary-vaccination clones (around 95% CD4, roughly 88% CD8).

The CDR3 has 14 amino acids. The germline CDR1 and CDR2 sequences are LGHDT and YNNKEL (reference sequence). The V gene lost 3 bases and the J gene lost 5 bases, with 11 bases spanning the gap. This clonotype came up a few times. Its specificity is not known. TCRdb redid the calling of the 5' RACE reads with MiXCR, one entry per CDR3 protein. The sample has around 260,000 distinct CDR3 sequences; over 4.5% are singletons. The TCR originated in a man in his late teens or twenties who received the YFV17D yellow fever vaccine. Sample: CD4+ T cells sorted from PBMCs, taken on the day of the yellow fever booster vaccination. J is TRBJ1-5 and V is TRBV3-1, with unresolved D. In DNA form, the CDR3 reads TGTGCCAGCAGCCAGAACGACCGAGATCAGCCCCAGCATTTT. It encodes CASSQNDRDQPQHF.